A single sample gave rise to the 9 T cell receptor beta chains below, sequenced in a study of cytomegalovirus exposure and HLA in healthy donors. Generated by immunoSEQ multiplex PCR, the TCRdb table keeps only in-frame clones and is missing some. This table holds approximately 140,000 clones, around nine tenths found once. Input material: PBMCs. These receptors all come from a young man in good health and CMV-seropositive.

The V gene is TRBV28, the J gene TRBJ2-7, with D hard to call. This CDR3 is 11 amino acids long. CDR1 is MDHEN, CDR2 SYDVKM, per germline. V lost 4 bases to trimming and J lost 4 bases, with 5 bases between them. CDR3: CASSSQYEQYF. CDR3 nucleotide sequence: TGTGCCAGCAGTTCCCAATACGAGCAGTACTTC.

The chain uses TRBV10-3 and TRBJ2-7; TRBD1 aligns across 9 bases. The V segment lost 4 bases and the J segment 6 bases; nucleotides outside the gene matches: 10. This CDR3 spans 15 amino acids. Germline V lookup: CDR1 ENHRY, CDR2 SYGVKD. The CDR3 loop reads CAISGGGTGLPEQYF. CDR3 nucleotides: TGTGCCATCAGTGGGGGGGGGACAGGGCTTCCCGAGCAGTACTTC.

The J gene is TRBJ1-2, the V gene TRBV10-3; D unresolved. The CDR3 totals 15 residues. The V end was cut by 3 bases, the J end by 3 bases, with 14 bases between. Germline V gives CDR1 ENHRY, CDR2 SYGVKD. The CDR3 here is CAISDRGGRDYGYTF. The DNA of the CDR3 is TGTGCCATCAGTGATCGTGGAGGGCGGGACTATGGCTACACCTTC.

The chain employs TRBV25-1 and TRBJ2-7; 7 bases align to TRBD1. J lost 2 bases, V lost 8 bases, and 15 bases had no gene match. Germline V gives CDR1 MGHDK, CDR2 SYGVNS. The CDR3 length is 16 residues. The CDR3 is CASSTSTGTATYEQYF. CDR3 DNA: TGTGCCAGCTCAACATCGACAGGGACAGCCACCTACGAGCAGTACTTC.

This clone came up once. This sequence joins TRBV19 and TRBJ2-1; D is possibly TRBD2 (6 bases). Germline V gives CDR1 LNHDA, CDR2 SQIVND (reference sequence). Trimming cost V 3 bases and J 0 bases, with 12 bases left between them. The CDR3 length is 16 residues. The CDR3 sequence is CASSISLGSSYNEQFF. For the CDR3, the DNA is TGTGCCAGTAGTATCTCTCTCGGGAGCTCCTACAATGAGCAGTTCTTC.

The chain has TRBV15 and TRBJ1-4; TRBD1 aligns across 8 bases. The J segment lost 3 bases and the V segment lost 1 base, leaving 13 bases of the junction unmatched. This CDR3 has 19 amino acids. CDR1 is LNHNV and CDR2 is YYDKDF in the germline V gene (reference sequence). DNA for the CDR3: TGTGCCACCAGCAGAGTCGGGAGGCAGGGGGCTTCGGCTAATGAAAAACTGTTTTTT. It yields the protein CATSRVGRQGASANEKLFF.

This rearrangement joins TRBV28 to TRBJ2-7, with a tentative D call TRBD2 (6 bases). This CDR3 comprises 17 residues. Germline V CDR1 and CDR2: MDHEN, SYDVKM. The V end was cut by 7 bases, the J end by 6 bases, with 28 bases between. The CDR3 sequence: CASTPSGERGGSLEQYF. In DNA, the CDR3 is TGTGCCAGCACCCCGTCGGGGGAGAGGGGAGGATCTCTCGAGCAGTACTTC.

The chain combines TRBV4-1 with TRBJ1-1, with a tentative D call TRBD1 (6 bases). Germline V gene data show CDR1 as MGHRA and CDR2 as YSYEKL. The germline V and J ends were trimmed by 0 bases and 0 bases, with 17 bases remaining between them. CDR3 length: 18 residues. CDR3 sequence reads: CASSQEGQGPRMNTEAFF. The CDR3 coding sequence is TGCGCCAGCAGCCAAGAAGGGCAGGGGCCACGTATGAACACTGAAGCTTTCTTT.

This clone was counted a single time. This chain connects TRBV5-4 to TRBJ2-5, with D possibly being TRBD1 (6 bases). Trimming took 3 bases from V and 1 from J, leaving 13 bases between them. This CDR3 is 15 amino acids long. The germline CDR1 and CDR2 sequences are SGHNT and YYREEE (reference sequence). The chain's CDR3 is CASSSRSRGQETQYF. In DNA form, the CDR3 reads TGTGCCAGCAGCTCACGATCCAGGGGCCAAGAGACCCAGTACTTC.